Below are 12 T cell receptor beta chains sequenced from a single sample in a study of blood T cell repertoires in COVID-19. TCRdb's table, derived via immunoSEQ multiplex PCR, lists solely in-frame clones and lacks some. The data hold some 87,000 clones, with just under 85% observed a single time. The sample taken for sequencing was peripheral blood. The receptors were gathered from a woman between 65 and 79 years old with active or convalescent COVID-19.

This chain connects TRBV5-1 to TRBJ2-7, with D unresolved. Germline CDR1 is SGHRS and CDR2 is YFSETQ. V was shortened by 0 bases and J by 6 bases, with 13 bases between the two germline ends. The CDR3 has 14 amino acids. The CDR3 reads CASSLGWSSLEQYF. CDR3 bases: TGCGCCAGCAGCTTGGGTTGGAGTAGTCTCGAGCAGTACTTC.

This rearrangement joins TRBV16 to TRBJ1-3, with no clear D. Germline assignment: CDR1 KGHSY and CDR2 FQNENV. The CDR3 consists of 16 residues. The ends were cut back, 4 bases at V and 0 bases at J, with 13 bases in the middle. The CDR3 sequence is CASSPSREISGNTIYF. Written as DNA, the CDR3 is TGTGCCAGCAGCCCATCAAGGGAGATCTCTGGAAACACCATATATTTT. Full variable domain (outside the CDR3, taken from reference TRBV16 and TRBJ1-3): GEEVAQTPKHLVRGEGQKAKLYCAPIKGHSYVFWYQQVLKNEFKFLISFQNENVFDETGMPKERFSAKCLPNSPCSLEIQATKLEDSAVYFCASSPSREISGNTIYFGEGSWLTVV.

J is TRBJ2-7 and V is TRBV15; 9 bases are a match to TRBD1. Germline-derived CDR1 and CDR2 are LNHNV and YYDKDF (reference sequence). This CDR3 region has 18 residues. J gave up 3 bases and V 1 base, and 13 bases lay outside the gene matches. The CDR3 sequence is CATSRVDGWDRASYEQYF. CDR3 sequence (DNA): TGTGCCACCAGCAGAGTTGACGGTTGGGACAGGGCGAGCTACGAGCAGTACTTC. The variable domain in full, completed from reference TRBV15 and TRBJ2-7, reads DAMVIQNPRYQVTQFGKPVTLSCSQTLNHNVMYWYQQKSSQAPKLLFHYYDKDFNNEADTPDNFQSRRPNTSFCFLDIRSPGLGDTAMYLCATSRVDGWDRASYEQYFGPGTRLTVT.

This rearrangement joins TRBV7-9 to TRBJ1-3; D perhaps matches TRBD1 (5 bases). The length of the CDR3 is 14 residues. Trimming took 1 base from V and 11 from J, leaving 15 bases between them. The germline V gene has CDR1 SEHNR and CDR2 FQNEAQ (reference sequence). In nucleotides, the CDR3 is TGTGCCAGCAGCTTAGAGGGAACAGGACCTCCCATATATTTT. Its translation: CASSLEGTGPPIYF.

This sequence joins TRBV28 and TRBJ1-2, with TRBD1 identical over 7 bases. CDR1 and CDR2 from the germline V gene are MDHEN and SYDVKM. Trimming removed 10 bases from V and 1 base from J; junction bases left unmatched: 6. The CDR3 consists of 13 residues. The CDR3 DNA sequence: TGTGCCAACCGGGACAGCAATAACTATGGCTACACCTTC. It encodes CANRDSNNYGYTF.

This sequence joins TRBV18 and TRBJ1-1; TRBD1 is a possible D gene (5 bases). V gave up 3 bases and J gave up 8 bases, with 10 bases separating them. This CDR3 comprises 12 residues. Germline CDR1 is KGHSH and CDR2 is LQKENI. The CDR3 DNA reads TGTGCCAGCTCACCTCGGGGGGGGGAAGCTTTCTTT. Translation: CASSPRGGEAFF.

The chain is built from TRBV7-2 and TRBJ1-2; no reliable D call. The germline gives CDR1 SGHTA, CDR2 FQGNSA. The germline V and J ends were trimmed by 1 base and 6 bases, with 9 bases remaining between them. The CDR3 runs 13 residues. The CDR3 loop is CASSLVHLDGYTF. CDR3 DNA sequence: TGTGCCAGCAGCTTAGTCCATCTAGATGGCTACACCTTC. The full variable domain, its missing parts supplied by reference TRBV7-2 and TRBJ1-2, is GAGVSQSPSNKVTEKGKDVELRCDPISGHTALYWYRQSLGQGLEFLIYFQGNSAPDKSGLPSDRFSAERTGGSVSTLTIQRTQQEDSAVYLCASSLVHLDGYTFGSGTRLTVV.

The CDR3 sequence is CASSARDRYSYEQYF. In DNA form, the CDR3 reads TGTGCCAGCAGTGCCCGGGACAGATACTCCTACGAGCAGTACTTC. The chain links TRBV6-6 to TRBJ2-7; 7 bases fit TRBD1. Germline CDR1 is MNHNY and CDR2 is SVGAGI (reference sequence). This CDR3 spans 15 amino acids. The trim removed 5 bases at V and 0 bases at J, leaving 7 bases unmatched.

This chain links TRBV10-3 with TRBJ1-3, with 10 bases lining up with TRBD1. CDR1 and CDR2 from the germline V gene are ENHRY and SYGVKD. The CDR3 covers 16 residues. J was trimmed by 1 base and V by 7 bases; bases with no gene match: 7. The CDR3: CAITLGQGTSGNTIYF. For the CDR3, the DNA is TGTGCCATCACCCTGGGACAGGGGACATCTGGAAACACCATATATTTT.

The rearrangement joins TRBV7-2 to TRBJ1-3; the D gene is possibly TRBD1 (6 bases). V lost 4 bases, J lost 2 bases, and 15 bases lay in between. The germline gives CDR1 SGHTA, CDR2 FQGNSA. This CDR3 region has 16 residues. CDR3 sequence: CASSSKVGGTGNTIYF. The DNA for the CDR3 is TGTGCCAGCAGCTCGAAGGTTGGGGGCACTGGAAACACCATATATTTT.

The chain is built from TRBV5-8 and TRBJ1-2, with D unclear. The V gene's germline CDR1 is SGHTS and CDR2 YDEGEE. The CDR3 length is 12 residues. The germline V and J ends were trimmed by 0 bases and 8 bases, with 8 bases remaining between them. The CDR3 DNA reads TGTGCCAGCAGCTTGGGAAGTGAGGGCTACACCTTC. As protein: CASSLGSEGYTF. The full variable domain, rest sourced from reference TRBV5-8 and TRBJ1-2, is EAGVTQSPTHLIKTRGQQATLRCSPISGHTSVYWYQQALGLGLQFLLWYDEGEERNRGNFPPRFSGRQFPNYSSELNVNALELEDSALYLCASSLGSEGYTFGSGTRLTVV.

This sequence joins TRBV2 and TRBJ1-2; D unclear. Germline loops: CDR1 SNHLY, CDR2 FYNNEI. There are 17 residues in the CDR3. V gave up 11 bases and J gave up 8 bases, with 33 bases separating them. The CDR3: CAGGGVDSFLDRVGYTF. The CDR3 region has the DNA TGTGCCGGCGGCGGGGTTGACTCGTTCCTAGACCGTGTGGGCTACACCTTC.